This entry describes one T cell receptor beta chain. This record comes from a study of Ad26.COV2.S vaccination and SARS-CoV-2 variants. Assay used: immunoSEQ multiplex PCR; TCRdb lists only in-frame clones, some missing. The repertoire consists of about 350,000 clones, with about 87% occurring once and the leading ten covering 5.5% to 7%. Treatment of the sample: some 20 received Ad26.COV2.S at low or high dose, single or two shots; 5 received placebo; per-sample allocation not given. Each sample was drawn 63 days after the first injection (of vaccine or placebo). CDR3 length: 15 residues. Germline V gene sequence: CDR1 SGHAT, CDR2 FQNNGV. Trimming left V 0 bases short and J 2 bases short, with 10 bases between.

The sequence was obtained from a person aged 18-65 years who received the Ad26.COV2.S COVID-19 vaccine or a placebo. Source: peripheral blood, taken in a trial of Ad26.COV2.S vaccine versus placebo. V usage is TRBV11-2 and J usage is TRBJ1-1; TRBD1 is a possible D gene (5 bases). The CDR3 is CASSLDRTPNTEAFF. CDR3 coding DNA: TGTGCCAGCAGCTTAGATCGGACACCTAACACTGAAGCTTTCTTT. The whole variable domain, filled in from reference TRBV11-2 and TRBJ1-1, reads EAGVAQSPRYKIIEKRQSVAFWCNPISGHATLYWYQQILGQGPKLLIQFQNNGVVDDSQLPKDRFSAERLKGVDSTLKIQPAKLEDSAVYLCASSLDRTPNTEAFFGQGTRLTVV.